The 31 T cell receptor beta chains given below trace back to one sample, sequenced in a study of Graves' ophthalmopathy and Graves' hyperthyroidism. Amplified TCR beta CDR3 regions were obtained using RNA transcripts as template. Second-round multiplex PCR came after a first-round RT-PCR that employed HTBI primers. TCRdb reanalysed the multiplex PCR reads using MiXCR and keeps one entry per CDR3 protein. The table includes hundreds of thousands of distinct CDR3 sequences, about 41% detected once. The sequenced material came from peripheral blood. The receptor source for this set is an adult man with Graves' ophthalmopathy.

This clonotype was counted many times. V and J are TRBV7-3 and TRBJ2-5, with 12 nucleotides matching TRBD2. Germline values: CDR1 SGHTA, CDR2 FQGTGA. After removal of 5 bases from V and 1 base from J, the junction contained 5 bases not matched to a gene. The CDR3 runs to 16 residues. The CDR3 nucleotides are TGTGCCAGCAGCCCAAGGACTAGCGGGGTCCAAGAGACCCAGTACTTC. Amino acid sequence: CASSPRTSGVQETQYF.

This clonotype turned up a few times. V is TRBV6-6 and J is TRBJ2-7; 7 bases match TRBD2. CDR3 length: 15 amino acids. The junction had 10 bases not matched to a gene; V was cut back by 5 bases and J by 3 bases. Germline CDR1 and CDR2: MNHNY and SVGAGI (reference sequence). DNA for the CDR3: TGTGCCAGCAGTGAAAGACTAGCCGAGAACTACGAGCAGTACTTC. Translated, it gives CASSERLAENYEQYF.

The chain carries TRBV5-1 and TRBJ2-7, with 11 bases identical to TRBD1. CDR1 and CDR2 (germline): SGHRS, YFSETQ. Trimming cost V 4 bases and J 5 bases; bases outside gene matches: 8. This CDR3 region has 15 residues. CDR3 in DNA: TGCGCCAGCAGCGGTGGACAGGGGGCGTCGGACGAGCAGTACTTC. Protein: CASSGGQGASDEQYF.

This clonotype was seen only a few times. A much larger clone differs by one base, so this may be a read error. This rearrangement joins TRBV7-9 to TRBJ2-2; unclear D gene. Trimming removed 5 bases at V and 3 bases at J, with 10 bases between. This CDR3 spans 14 amino acids. CDR1 and CDR2 from the germline V gene are SEHNR and FQNEAQ (reference sequence). The CDR3 DNA reads TGTGCCAGCAGCCCCCGGCTGGACACCGGGGAGCTGTTTTTT. Translating it yields CASSPRLDTGELFF.

The chain employs TRBV7-9 and TRBJ2-7; 7 bases line up with TRBD1. There are 14 residues in the CDR3. Germline assignment: CDR1 SEHNR and CDR2 FQNEAQ (reference sequence). The V and J ends lost 5 bases and 6 bases, in that order; junction bases with no gene match: 10. As DNA, the CDR3 is TGTGCCAGCAGCCTAAGGGACAGTGTCACCGAGCAGTACTTC. Translating gives CASSLRDSVTEQYF.

This sequence joins TRBV10-3 and TRBJ1-1; tentatively, D is TRBD1 (6 bases). The CDR3 has 12 residues. V was pared by 4 bases and J by 11 bases, with 14 bases between. Germline V gene data show CDR1 as ENHRY and CDR2 as SYGVKD. CDR3 coding DNA: TGTGCCATCAGTGGGACAGACCGTGAGGCTTTCTTT. Protein: CAISGTDREAFF.

Concerning this clonotype: With a much larger clone just one base away, this may be a read error. The V and J genes are TRBV7-3 and TRBJ2-5; either TRBD1 or TRBD2 may supply D (5 bases each). The CDR3 covers 15 residues. Looked up from germline, CDR1 is SGHTA and CDR2 is FQGTGA. The CDR3 bases are TGTGCCAGCAGCTCCGGAGAGGGGTTCGGGGAGACCCCGTACTTC. The encoded protein is CASSSGEGFGETPYF.

This clonotype was detected ten times or more. This chain links TRBV5-8 with TRBJ1-4; D gene unclear. Germline CDR1 reads SGHTS; CDR2 reads YDEGEE. V was trimmed by 3 bases and J by 0 bases, leaving 9 bases between them. The CDR3 sequence is 15 residues long. In DNA form, the CDR3 reads TGTGCCAGCAGCTCTAGACATGCAACTAATGAAAAACTGTTTTTT. This translates into CASSSRHATNEKLFF.

The count of this clonotype is one. This chain links TRBV25-1 with TRBJ1-6; 9 bases fit TRBD1. In germline, CDR1 is MGHDK, CDR2 SYGVNS. The CDR3 totals 14 residues. Trimming cost V 9 bases and J 9 bases; bases outside gene matches: 9. The CDR3: CASYSDRGGSPLHF. The CDR3 DNA reads as TGTGCCAGTTACTCGGACAGGGGAGGTTCACCCCTCCACTTT.

This clonotype was detected a few times. The V call is TRBV7-9, the J call TRBJ2-2; D call uncertain. CDR3 length equals 14 residues. Germline CDR1 is SEHNR and CDR2 is FQNEAQ (reference sequence). V lost 3 bases and J 6 bases, leaving 11 bases between the germline ends. The CDR3 reads CASSLAALAGELFF. The CDR3 nucleotides read TGTGCCAGCAGCTTGGCAGCCCTAGCCGGGGAGCTGTTTTTT.

There are many counts of this clonotype. J is TRBJ1-4 and V is TRBV7-2; 7 bases are shared with TRBD1. Germline assignment: CDR1 SGHTA and CDR2 FQGNSA. Unmatched junction bases numbered 8, after V lost 4 bases and J lost 0 bases. The CDR3 totals 17 residues. CDR3 in DNA: TGTGCCAGCAGCTCGTACAGGGGACGTGCAACTAATGAAAAACTGTTTTTT. Protein product: CASSSYRGRATNEKLFF.

The rearrangement uses TRBV5-1 and TRBJ2-2; D might be TRBD1 (5 bases). The CDR3 sequence is 17 residues long. Trimming cost V 0 bases and J 4 bases, with 16 bases left between them. Per the germline V gene, CDR1 is SGHRS and CDR2 is YFSETQ. CDR3 sequence: CASSLDSPTEVTGELFF. CDR3 in DNA: TGCGCCAGCAGCTTGGACTCCCCGACAGAGGTCACCGGGGAGCTGTTTTTT.

This clonotype was picked up a small number of times. The genes are TRBV20-1 and TRBJ2-7, with D maybe TRBD2 (6 bases). CDR1 and CDR2 (germline): DFQATT, SNEGSKA (reference sequence). This CDR3 is 13 amino acids long. V lost 4 bases to trimming and J lost 0 bases, with 10 bases between them. The CDR3 spells CSATAGSSYEQYF. The DNA of the CDR3 is TGCAGTGCTACAGCGGGTAGCTCCTACGAGCAGTACTTC.

This clonotype was recorded a few times. The genes are TRBV5-5 and TRBJ1-6; TRBD1 is a possible D gene (6 bases). The CDR3 consists of 20 residues. CDR1 and CDR2 (germline): SGHKS, YYEKEE (reference sequence). Trimming removed 0 bases from V and 3 bases from J, with 22 bases in between. The CDR3 nucleotides are TGTGCCAGCAGCTTGGCCCTCGGTGGAGGGGGGCGAGTCTATAATTCACCCCTCCACTTT. Amino acid sequence: CASSLALGGGGRVYNSPLHF.

This clonotype showed up just once. Its ends do not fully match the called genes, so a read error is possible. This chain links TRBV10-3 with TRBJ1-1; D remains ambiguous. Germline V gene sequence: CDR1 ENHRY, CDR2 SYGVKD. This CDR3 is built from 15 residues. The CDR3 is CASSNRRRMNTEAFF. The CDR3 DNA reads TGTGCCAGCAGTAACCGACGGAGAATGAACACTGAAGCTTTCTTT.

A word on this clonotype: The junction departs from germline at one end; a sequencing error may be responsible. The V gene is TRBV15, the J gene TRBJ2-7; D gene ambiguous. The germline V gene encodes CDR1 LNHNV and CDR2 YYDKDF (reference sequence). The CDR3 consists of 11 residues. The DNA for the CDR3 is TGTGCCACCAGCAGAGACGGGCTCTGGGACTTC. It codes for CATSRDGLWDF.

The chain links TRBV20-1 to TRBJ2-2; 8 bases fit TRBD1. The length of the CDR3 is 15 residues. Trimming took 0 bases from V and 4 from J; bases not matched to a gene: 4. CDR1 is DFQATT and CDR2 is SNEGSKA in the germline V gene (reference sequence). Here the CDR3 DNA reads TGCAGTGCTAGAGATACAGGGGGACGCACCGGGGAGCTGTTTTTT. Amino acid sequence: CSARDTGGRTGELFF.

By share of the sample, this clonotype is large. The chain links TRBV19 to TRBJ1-1; D possibly corresponds to TRBD1 (6 bases). Germline CDR1 is LNHDA and CDR2 is SQIVND (reference sequence). The CDR3 loop spans 14 amino acids. Between the trimmed V and J ends, which lost 6 bases and 5 bases, there was a span of 16 bases. The CDR3 region has the DNA TGTGCCAGTAGCCCGGACAGACTGGGAACTGAAGCTTTCTTT. It specifies CASSPDRLGTEAFF.

This clonotype has ten or more counts. The rearrangement uses TRBV2 and TRBJ1-4; D not certain. V lost 3 bases and J 8 bases, leaving 13 bases between the germline ends. The germline V gene encodes CDR1 SNHLY and CDR2 FYNNEI. The CDR3 contains 14 residues. CDR3 sequence: CASSDDLGWEKLFF. CDR3 nucleotides: TGTGCCAGCAGTGACGATCTGGGTTGGGAAAAACTGTTTTTT.

This clonotype was recorded many times. V is TRBV9 and J is TRBJ1-1; D is possibly TRBD1 (5 bases). Germline V gives CDR1 SGDLS, CDR2 YYNGEE. The length of the CDR3 is 14 residues. V was clipped by 2 bases and J by 4 bases, with 12 bases between them. The CDR3 DNA reads TGTGCCAGCAGCGTTAATCGGGGGGGCACTGAAGCTTTCTTT. Translating it yields CASSVNRGGTEAFF.

Details on this clonotype: The junction differs from germline at one of its ends, possibly a read error. The genes are TRBV15 and TRBJ1-4, with D unresolved. CDR1 and CDR2 (germline): LNHNV, YYDKDF (reference sequence). This CDR3 region has 15 residues. DNA of the CDR3: TGTGCCACCAGCTCTGGACGGGCAACTAATGAAAAACTGCTTTTT. Its protein is CATSSGRATNEKLLF. The full variable domain, completed using reference TRBV15 and TRBJ1-4, is DAMVIQNPRYQVTQFGKPVTLSCSQTLNHNVMYWYQQKSSQAPKLLFHYYDKDFNNEADTPDNFQSRRPNTSFCFLDIRSPGLGDTAMYLCATSSGRATNEKLLFGSGTQLSVL.

This clonotype was seen only a few times. This sequence joins TRBV7-2 and TRBJ2-7; 10 positions agree with TRBD1. There are 17 residues in the CDR3. Germline V gene lookup returns CDR1 SGHTA and CDR2 FQGNSA. V lost 1 base and J lost 3; bases outside the gene matches: 9. The CDR3 is CASSLGDRGETYYEQYF. In DNA form, the CDR3 reads TGTGCCAGCAGCTTAGGGGACAGGGGAGAAACTTACTACGAGCAGTACTTC.

This clonotype was seen a handful of times. V and J are TRBV2 and TRBJ1-4; a possible D gene is TRBD1 (5 bases). The CDR3 sequence is 13 residues long. Between the trimmed V and J ends, which lost 8 bases and 2 bases, there was a span of 9 bases. CDR1 is SNHLY and CDR2 is FYNNEI in the germline V gene. The CDR3, as DNA: TGTGCCAGCTCGCAGGGCACTAATGAAAAACTGTTTTTT. Its translation is CASSQGTNEKLFF.

This clonotype was seen at least ten times. V usage is TRBV15 and J usage is TRBJ2-5, with 13 bases that match TRBD2. Germline trimming cut 0 bases from V and 3 bases from J; bases unmatched to any gene: 4. This CDR3 contains 17 residues. Germline V gene sequence: CDR1 LNHNV, CDR2 YYDKDF (reference sequence). The CDR3: CATSRELAGGGEETQYF. Here the CDR3 DNA reads TGTGCCACCAGCAGAGAACTAGCGGGGGGGGGCGAAGAGACCCAGTACTTC.

This clonotype has a count of ten or more. The gene calls are TRBV7-2 and TRBJ2-7; 8 nucleotides align to TRBD2. CDR1 is SGHTA and CDR2 is FQGNSA in the germline V gene. The CDR3 loop spans 15 amino acids. The V segment lost 0 bases and the J segment 4 bases; nucleotides outside the gene matches: 5. The DNA of the CDR3 is TGTGCCAGCAGCTTAGCCTCGGGGGGGCAATACGAGCAGTACTTC. This codes for CASSLASGGQYEQYF.

This clonotype was seen a few times. This sequence joins TRBV9 and TRBJ2-7, with 7 bases that match TRBD2. J gave up 6 bases and V 0 bases, and 15 bases lay outside the gene matches. This CDR3 is 17 amino acids long. Per germline, CDR1 SGDLS and CDR2 YYNGEE. CDR3 in DNA: TGTGCCAGCAGCGTAGCATCTTGTTGGCTAGCGGAGTGCGAGCAGTACTTC. Protein product: CASSVASCWLAECEQYF.

This clonotype appeared many times. The chain employs TRBV6-2 or TRBV6-3 and TRBJ2-7; perhaps TRBD1 as D (6 bases). Trimming left V 6 bases short and J 12 bases short, with 15 bases between. CDR1 is MNHEY and CDR2 is SVGEGT in the germline V gene. The CDR3 runs 11 residues. Here the CDR3 DNA reads TGTGCCAGCAGCTACGGGACACGCTGGTACTTC. Protein product: CASSYGTRWYF.

The chain couples TRBV6-6 to TRBJ2-5; no clear D. The germline V and J ends were trimmed by 4 bases and 1 base, with 13 bases remaining between them. The CDR3 has 15 amino acids. The germline V gene has CDR1 MNHNY and CDR2 SVGAGI (reference sequence). CDR3 coding DNA: TGTGCCAGCAGTTTTCGGCCAACTCCCCAAGAGACCCAGTACTTC. Its protein is CASSFRPTPQETQYF.

Regarding this clonotype: This sequence may be a read error, since a much larger clone differs from it by one base. The chain is built from TRBV2 and TRBJ2-7, with 12 positions matching TRBD2. The germline V gene encodes CDR1 SNHLY and CDR2 FYNNEI. This CDR3 region has 14 residues. The CDR3 sequence: CATGLAGISCEQYF. As DNA, the CDR3 is TGTGCCACCGGACTAGCGGGAATCTCCTGCGAGCAGTACTTC. Using reference TRBV2 and TRBJ2-7 for the parts outside the CDR3, the full variable domain is EPEVTQTPSHQVTQMGQEVILRCVPISNHLYFYWYRQILGQKVEFLVSFYNNEISEKSEIFDDQFSVERPDGSNFTLKIRSTKLEDSAMYFCATGLAGISCEQYFGPGTRLTVT.

This clonotype has at least ten counts. The V gene is TRBV6-6, the J gene TRBJ1-5; no reliable D call. The CDR3 covers 15 residues. Germline V CDR1 and CDR2: MNHNY, SVGAGI (reference sequence). The V gene lost 2 bases and the J gene lost 0 bases, with 8 bases spanning the gap. CDR3 coding DNA: TGTGCCAGCAGTTACCCCGGGGTTAGCAATCAGCCCCAGCATTTT. Protein product: CASSYPGVSNQPQHF.

This clonotype has a count of ten or more. This rearrangement joins TRBV6-5 to TRBJ1-4; TRBD1 matches 10 bases. CDR1 MNHEY and CDR2 SVGAGI come from the germline V gene. V shed 6 bases, J shed 5 bases, and the junction held 6 bases outside the gene matches. The CDR3 runs 15 residues. The CDR3 coding sequence is TGTGCCAGCAGCCGGTGGACAGGGGGGAATGAAAAACTGTTTTTT. Its protein is CASSRWTGGNEKLFF.